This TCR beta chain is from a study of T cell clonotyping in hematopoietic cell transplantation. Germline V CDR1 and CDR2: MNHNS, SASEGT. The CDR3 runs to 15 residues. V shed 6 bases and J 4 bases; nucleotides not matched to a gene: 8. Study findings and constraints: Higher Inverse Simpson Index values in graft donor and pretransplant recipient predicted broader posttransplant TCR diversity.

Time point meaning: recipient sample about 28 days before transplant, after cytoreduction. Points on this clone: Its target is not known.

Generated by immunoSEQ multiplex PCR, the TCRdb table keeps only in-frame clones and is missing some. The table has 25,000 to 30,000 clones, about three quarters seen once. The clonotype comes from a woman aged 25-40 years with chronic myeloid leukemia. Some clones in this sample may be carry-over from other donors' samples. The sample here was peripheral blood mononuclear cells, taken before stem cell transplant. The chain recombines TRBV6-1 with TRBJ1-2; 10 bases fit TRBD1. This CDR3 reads CASRGQGSGGYGYTF. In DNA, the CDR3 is TGTGCCAGCAGGGGACAGGGGAGTGGGGGCTATGGCTACACCTTC.